Listed below are T cell receptor beta chains from one sample, sequenced in a study of blood T cell repertoires in COVID-19. Assay used: immunoSEQ multiplex PCR; TCRdb lists only in-frame clones, some missing. The sample holds approximately 190,000 clones, about 81% seen once. The sequenced sample consisted of peripheral blood. The receptors were sampled from a man aged 30 to 39 with active or convalescent COVID-19. Both conserved end residues are part of each CDR3. Fields, in order: V gene, clone size, D gene, J gene, CDR3 protein, CDR3 DNA. A D gene is named only where the DNA matches it firmly. Expanded clones get a size class; other rows say once, few or many, or leave the size out.

>TRBV30|.|.|TRBJ1-5
CAWNQGSPNQPQHF
TGTGCCTGGAACCAGGGGTCCCCCAATCAGCCCCAGCATTTT
>TRBV29-1|.|TRBD2|TRBJ2-7
CSVVGGGSYEQYF
TGCAGCGTTGTTGGGGGGGGCTCCTACGAGCAGTACTTC
>TRBV30|.|TRBD1|TRBJ1-6
CAWVAQGRSSPLHF
TGTGCCTGGGTTGCACAGGGGAGGAGTTCACCCCTCCACTTT
>TRBV28|.|.|TRBJ1-1
CASSLPMFTAEHPGEAFF
TGTGCCAGCAGTTTACCTATGTTCACAGCAGAACACCCCGGTGAAGCTTTCTTT
>TRBV3-1/TRBV3-2|.|.|TRBJ1-2
CASSQESGGYGYTF
TGTGCCAGCAGCCAAGAATCGGGGGGCTATGGCTACACCTTC
>TRBV4-1|.|.|TRBJ2-2
CASSQEVRVNTGELFF
TGCGCCAGCAGCCAAGAAGTCAGGGTGAACACCGGGGAGCTGTTTTTT
>TRBV6-1|few|.|TRBJ2-5
CASSERPGVGETQYF
TGTGCCAGCAGTGAACGCCCAGGGGTTGGGGAGACCCAGTACTTC
>TRBV28|.|.|TRBJ1-5
CASHGGGHRQPQHF
TGTGCCAGCCACGGCGGGGGGCATCGTCAGCCCCAGCATTTT
>TRBV6-5|few|TRBD1|TRBJ1-2
CASIPGGGYGYTF
TGTGCCAGCATTCCAGGGGGCGGCTATGGCTACACCTTC
>TRBV6-7|.|TRBD1|TRBJ1-5
CASSTITPDRTNQPQHF
TGTGCCAGCAGTACAATCACACCGGACAGGACGAATCAGCCCCAGCATTTT
>TRBV19|.|.|TRBJ1-6
CASSPKGPGSSPLHF
TGTGCCAGTAGTCCTAAGGGCCCAGGGTCGTCTCCCCTCCACTTT
>TRBV18|.|TRBD1|TRBJ2-1
CASSPIEGTGYLGQFF
TGTGCCAGCTCACCAATCGAGGGGACAGGGTACCTCGGCCAGTTCTTC
>TRBV14|.|.|TRBJ1-2
CASSQESGVYGYTF
TGTGCCAGCAGCCAAGAAAGCGGGGTTTATGGCTACACCTTC
>TRBV15|.|TRBD2|TRBJ2-3
CATSRGRGESTDTQYF
TGTGCCACCAGCAGAGGACGGGGGGAGAGCACAGATACGCAGTATTTT